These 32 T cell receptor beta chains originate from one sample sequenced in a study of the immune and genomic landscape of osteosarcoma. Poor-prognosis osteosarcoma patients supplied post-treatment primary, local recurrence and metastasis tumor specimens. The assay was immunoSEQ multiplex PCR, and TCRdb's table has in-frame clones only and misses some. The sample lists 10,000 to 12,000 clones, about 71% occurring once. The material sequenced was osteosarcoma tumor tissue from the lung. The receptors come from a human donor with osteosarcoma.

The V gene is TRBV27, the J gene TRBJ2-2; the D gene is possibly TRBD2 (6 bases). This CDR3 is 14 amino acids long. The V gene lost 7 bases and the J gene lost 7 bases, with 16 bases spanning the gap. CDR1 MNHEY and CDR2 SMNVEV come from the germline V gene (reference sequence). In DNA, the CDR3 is TGTGCCAGCACCCGGGACTCAAGGGACGGGGAGCTGTTTTTT. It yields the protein CASTRDSRDGELFF.

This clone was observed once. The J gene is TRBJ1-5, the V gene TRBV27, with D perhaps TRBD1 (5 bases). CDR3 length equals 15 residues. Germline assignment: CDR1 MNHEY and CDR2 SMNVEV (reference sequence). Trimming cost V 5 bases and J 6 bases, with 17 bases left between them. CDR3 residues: CASSPQSAGVQPQHF. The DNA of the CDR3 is TGTGCCAGCAGTCCACAATCCGCGGGGGTTCAGCCCCAGCATTTT.

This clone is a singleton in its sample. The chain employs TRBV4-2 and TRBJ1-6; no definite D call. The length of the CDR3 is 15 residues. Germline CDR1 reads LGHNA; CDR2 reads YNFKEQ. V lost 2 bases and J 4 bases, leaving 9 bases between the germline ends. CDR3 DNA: TGTGCCAGCAGCCAAAACACGGGTTATAATTCACCCCTCCACTTT. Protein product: CASSQNTGYNSPLHF.

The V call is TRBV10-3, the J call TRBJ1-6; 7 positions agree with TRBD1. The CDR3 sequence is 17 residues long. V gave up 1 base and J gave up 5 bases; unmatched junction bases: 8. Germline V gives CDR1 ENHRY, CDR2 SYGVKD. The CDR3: CAISEFLEGANNSPLHF. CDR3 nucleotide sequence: TGTGCCATCAGTGAGTTTCTTGAGGGGGCGAATAATTCACCCCTCCACTTT.

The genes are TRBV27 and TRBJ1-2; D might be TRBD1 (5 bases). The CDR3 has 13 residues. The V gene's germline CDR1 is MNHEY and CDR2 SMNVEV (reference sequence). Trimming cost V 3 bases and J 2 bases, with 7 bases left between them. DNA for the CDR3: TGTGCCAGCAGTTTCAACAGGAACTATGGCTACACCTTC. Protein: CASSFNRNYGYTF.

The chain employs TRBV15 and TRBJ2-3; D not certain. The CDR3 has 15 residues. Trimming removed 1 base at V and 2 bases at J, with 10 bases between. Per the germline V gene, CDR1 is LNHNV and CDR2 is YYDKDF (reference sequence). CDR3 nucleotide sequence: TGTGCCACCAGCAGAGGGTTGAGGACCACAGATACGCAGTATTTT. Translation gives CATSRGLRTTDTQYF.

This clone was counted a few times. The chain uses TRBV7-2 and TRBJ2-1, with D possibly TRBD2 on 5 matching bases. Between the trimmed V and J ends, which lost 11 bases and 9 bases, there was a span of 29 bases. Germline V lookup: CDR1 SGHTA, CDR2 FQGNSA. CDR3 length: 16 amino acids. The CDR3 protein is CASTKGGGSRMGEQFF. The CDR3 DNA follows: TGTGCCTCAACTAAGGGTGGCGGGTCTCGGATGGGTGAGCAGTTCTTC.

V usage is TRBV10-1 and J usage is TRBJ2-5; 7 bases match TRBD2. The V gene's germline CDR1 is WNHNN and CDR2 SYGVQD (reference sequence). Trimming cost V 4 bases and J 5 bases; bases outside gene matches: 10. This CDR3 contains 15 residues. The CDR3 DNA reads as TGCGCCAGCAGTGGGCGGCAGGGAGGGGCCGAGACCCAGTACTTC. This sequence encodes CASSGRQGGAETQYF.

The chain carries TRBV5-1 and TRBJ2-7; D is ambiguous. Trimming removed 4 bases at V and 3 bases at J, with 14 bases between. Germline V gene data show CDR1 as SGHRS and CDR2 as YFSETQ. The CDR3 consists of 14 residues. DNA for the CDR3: TGCGCCAGCAGCAACAATAAGGGCCACTACGAGCAGTACTTC. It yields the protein CASSNNKGHYEQYF.

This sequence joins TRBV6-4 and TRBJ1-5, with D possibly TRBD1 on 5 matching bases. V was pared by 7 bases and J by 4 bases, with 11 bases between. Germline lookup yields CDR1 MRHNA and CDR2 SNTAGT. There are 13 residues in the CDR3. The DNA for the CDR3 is TGTGCCAGCAAGAATAAGGGGAATCAGCCCCAGCATTTT. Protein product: CASKNKGNQPQHF.

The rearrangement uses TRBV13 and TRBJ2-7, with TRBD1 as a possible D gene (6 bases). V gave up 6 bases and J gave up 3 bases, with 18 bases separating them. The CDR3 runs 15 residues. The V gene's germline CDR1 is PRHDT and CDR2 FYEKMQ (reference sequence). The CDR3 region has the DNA TGTGCCAGCAGTACCCCCGGGACACATCTCTACGAGCAGTACTTC. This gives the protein CASSTPGTHLYEQYF.

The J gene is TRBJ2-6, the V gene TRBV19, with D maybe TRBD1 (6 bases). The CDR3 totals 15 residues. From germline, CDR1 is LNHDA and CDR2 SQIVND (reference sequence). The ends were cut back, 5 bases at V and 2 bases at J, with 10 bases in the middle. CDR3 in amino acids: CASSARDTGANVLTF. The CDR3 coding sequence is TGTGCCAGTAGTGCCCGGGACACTGGGGCCAACGTCCTGACTTTC. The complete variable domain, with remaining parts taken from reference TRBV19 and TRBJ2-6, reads DGGITQSPKYLFRKEGQNVTLSCEQNLNHDAMYWYRQDPGQGLRLIYYSQIVNDFQKGDIAEGYSVSREKKESFPLTVTSAQKNPTAFYLCASSARDTGANVLTFGAGSRLTVL.

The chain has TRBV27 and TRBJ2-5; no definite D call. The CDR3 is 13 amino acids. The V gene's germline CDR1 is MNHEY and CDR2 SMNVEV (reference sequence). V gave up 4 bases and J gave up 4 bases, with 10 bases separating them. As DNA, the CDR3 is TGTGCCAGCAGTTCGCACTCGGGAGAGACCCAGTACTTC. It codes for CASSSHSGETQYF.

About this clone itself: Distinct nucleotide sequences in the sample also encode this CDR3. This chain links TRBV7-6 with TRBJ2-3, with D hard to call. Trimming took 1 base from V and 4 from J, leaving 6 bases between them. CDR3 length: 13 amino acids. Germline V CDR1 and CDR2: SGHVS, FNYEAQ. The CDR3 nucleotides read TGTGCCAGCAGCTTAGGAGGCCCAGATACGCAGTATTTT. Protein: CASSLGGPDTQYF.

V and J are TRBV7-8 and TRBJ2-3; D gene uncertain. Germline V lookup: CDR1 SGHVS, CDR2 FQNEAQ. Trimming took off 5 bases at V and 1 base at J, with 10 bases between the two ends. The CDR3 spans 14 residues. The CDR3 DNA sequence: TGTGCCAGCAGCCCCTCCTCGGGCACAGATACGCAGTATTTT. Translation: CASSPSSGTDTQYF.

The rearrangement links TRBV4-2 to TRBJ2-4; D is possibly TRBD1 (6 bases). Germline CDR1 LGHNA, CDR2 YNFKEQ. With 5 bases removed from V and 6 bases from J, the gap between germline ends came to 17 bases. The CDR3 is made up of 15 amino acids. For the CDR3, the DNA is TGTGCCAGCAGCTTCAACCGGGACAAACGAAACATTCAGTACTTC. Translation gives CASSFNRDKRNIQYF.

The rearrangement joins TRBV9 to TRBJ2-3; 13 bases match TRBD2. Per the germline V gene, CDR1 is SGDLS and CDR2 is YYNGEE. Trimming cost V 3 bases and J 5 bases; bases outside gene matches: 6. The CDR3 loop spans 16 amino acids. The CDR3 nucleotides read TGTGCCAGCAGCGCCCCGGGACTAGCGGGACAAGATACGCAGTATTTT. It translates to CASSAPGLAGQDTQYF.

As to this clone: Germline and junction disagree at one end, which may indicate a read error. CDR3 nucleotide sequence: TGTGCCAGCAGTGAGACTAGCGGGATCCACAAGGAGCAGTTCTTC. Its translation is CASSETSGIHKEQFF. The rearrangement links TRBV6-1 to TRBJ2-1; 11 bases match TRBD2. The CDR3 loop spans 15 amino acids. The germline gives CDR1 MNHNS, CDR2 SASEGT.

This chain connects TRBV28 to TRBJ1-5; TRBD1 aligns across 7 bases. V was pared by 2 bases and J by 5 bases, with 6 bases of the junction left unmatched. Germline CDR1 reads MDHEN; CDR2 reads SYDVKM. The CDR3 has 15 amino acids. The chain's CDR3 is CASSLIITGDQPQHF. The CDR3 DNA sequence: TGTGCCAGCAGTTTAATAATTACAGGGGATCAGCCCCAGCATTTT.

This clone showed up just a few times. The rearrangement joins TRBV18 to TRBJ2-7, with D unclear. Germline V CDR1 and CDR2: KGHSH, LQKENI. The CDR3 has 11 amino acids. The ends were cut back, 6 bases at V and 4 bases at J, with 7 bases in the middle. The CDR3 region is CASSDEYEQYF. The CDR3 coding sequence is TGTGCCAGCTCCGATGAGTACGAGCAGTACTTC.

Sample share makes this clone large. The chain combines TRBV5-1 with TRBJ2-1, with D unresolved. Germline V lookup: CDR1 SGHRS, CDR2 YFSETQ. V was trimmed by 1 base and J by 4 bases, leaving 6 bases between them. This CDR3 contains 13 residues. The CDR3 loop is CASSLNQYNEQFF. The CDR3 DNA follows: TGCGCCAGCAGCTTGAATCAGTACAATGAGCAGTTCTTC.

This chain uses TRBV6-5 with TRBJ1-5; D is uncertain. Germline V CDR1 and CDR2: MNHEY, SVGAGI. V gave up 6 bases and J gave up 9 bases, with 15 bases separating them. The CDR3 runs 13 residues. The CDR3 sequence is CASSPHLGGPQHF. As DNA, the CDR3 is TGTGCCAGCAGCCCCCATCTGGGCGGGCCCCAGCATTTT.

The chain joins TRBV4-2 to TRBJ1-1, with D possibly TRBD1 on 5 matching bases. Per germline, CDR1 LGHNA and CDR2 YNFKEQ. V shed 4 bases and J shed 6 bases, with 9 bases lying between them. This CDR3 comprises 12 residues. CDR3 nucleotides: TGTGCCAGCAGCCTAGACAGCGCTGAAGCTTTCTTT. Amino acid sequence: CASSLDSAEAFF.

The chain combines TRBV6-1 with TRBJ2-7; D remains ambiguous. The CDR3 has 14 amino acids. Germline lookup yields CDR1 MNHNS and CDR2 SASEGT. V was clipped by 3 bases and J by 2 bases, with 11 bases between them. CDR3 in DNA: TGTGCCAGCAGTGAGAACCTAGTGGCCTACGAGCAGTACTTC. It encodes CASSENLVAYEQYF.

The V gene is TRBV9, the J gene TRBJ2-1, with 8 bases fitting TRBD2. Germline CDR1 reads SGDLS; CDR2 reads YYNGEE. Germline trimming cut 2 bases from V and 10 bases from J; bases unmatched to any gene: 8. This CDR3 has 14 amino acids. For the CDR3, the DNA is TGTGCCAGCAGCGTCAGCGGGAGTCCCTGGGAGCAGTTCTTC. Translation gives CASSVSGSPWEQFF.

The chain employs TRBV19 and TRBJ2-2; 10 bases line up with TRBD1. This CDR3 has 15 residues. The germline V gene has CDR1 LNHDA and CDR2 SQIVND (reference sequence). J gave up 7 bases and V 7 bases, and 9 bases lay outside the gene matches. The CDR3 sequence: CASTDGTGVDGELFF. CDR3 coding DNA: TGTGCCAGTACCGACGGGACAGGGGTTGACGGGGAGCTGTTTTTT.

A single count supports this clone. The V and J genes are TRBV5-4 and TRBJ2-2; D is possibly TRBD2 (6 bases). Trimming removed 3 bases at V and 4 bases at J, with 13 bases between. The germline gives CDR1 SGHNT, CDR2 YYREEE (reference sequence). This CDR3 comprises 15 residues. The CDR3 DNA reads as TGTGCCAGCAGCTCCGAGGTAGCGGTCACCGGGGAGCTGTTTTTT. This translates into CASSSEVAVTGELFF.

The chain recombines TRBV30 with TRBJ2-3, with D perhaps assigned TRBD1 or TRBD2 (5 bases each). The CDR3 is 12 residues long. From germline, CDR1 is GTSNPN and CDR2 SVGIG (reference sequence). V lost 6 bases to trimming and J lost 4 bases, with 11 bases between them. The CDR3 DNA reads TGTGCCTGCCCCCTGGGGGCAGATACGCAGTATTTT. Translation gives CACPLGADTQYF.

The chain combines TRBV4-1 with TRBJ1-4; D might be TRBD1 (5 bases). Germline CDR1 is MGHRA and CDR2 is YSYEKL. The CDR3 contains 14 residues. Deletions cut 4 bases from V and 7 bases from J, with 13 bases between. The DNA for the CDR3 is TGCGCCAGCAGCCGGGAACCTGGGGGTGAAAAACTGTTTTTT. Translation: CASSREPGGEKLFF.

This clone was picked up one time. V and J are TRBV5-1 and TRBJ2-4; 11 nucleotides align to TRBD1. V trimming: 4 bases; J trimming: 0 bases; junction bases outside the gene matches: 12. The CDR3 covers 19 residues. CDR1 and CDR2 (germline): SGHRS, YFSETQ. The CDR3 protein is CASSRPKDRGPLAKNIQYF. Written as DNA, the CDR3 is TGCGCCAGCAGCAGACCGAAGGACAGGGGGCCCCTAGCCAAAAACATTCAGTACTTC. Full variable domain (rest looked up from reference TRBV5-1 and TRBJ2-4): KAGVTQTPRYLIKTRGQQVTLSCSPISGHRSVSWYQQTPGQGLQFLFEYFSETQRNKGNFPGRFSGRQFSNSRSEMNVSTLELGDSALYLCASSRPKDRGPLAKNIQYFGAGTRLSVL.

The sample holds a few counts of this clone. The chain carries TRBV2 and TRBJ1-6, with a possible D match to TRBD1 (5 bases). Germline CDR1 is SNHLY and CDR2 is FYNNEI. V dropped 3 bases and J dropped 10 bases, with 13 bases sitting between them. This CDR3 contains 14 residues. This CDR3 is CASSEQGVQSPLHF. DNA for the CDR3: TGTGCCAGCAGTGAGCAGGGCGTGCAGTCACCCCTCCACTTT.

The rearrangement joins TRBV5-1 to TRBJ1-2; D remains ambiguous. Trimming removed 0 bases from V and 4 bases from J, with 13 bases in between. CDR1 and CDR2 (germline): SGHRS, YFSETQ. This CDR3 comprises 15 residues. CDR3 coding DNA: TGCGCCAGCAGCTTGGACGGAGAAGGTGTCTATGGCTACACCTTC. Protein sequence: CASSLDGEGVYGYTF.